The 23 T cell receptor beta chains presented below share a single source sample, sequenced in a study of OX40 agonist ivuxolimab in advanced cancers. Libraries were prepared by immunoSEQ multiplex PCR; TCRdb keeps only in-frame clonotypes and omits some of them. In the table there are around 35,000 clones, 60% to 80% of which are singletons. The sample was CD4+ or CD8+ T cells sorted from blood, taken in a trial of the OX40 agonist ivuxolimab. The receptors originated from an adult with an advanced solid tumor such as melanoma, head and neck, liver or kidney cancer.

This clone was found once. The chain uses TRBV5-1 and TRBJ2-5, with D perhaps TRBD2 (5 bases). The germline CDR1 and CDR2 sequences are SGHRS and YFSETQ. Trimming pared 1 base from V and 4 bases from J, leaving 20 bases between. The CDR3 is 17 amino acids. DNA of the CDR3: TGCGCCAGCAGCTTGACCCTCCTAGCAGCGAGAGGAGAGACCCAGTACTTC. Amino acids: CASSLTLLAARGETQYF.

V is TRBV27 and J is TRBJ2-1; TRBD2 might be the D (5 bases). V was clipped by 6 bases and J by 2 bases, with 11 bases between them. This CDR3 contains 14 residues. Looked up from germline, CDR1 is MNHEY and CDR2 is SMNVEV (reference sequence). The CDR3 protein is CASRLEGTYNEQFF. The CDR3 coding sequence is TGTGCCAGCAGACTAGAAGGGACCTACAATGAGCAGTTCTTC.

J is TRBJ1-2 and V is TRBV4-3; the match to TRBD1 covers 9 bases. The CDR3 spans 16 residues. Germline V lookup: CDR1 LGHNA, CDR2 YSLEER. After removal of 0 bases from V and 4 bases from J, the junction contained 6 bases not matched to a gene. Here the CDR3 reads CASSQDRRTGVYGYTF. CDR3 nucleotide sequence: TGCGCCAGCAGCCAAGATAGGCGGACAGGGGTCTATGGCTACACCTTC.

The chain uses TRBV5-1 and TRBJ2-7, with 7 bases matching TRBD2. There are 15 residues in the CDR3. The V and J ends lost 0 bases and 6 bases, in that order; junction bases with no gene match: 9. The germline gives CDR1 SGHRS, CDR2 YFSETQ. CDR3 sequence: CASSLAGAGVSEQYF. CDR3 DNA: TGCGCCAGCAGCTTGGCCGGGGCGGGAGTATCCGAGCAGTACTTC.

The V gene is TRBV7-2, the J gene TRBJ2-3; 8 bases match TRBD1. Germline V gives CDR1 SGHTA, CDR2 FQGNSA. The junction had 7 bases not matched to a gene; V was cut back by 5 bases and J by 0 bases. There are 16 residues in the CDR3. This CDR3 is CASSHFDRGSTDTQYF. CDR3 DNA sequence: TGTGCCAGCAGCCATTTCGACAGGGGCAGCACAGATACGCAGTATTTT.

This chain's CDR3 is CASSKESGNTIYF. Here the CDR3 DNA reads TGTGCCAGCTCAAAGGAGTCTGGAAACACCATATATTTT. The V call is TRBV18, the J call TRBJ1-3; D not resolved. The V end was cut by 5 bases, the J end by 1 base, with 6 bases between. Germline V gene sequence: CDR1 KGHSH, CDR2 LQKENI. The CDR3 length is 13 residues.

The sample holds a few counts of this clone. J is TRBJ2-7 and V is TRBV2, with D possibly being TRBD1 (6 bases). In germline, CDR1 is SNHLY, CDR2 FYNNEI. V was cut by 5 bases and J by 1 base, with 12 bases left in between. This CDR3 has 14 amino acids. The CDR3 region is CASSSQDRSYEQYF. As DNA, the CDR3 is TGTGCCAGCAGTTCTCAGGACAGATCCTACGAGCAGTACTTC. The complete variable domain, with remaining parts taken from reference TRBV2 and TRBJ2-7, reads EPEVTQTPSHQVTQMGQEVILRCVPISNHLYFYWYRQILGQKVEFLVSFYNNEISEKSEIFDDQFSVERPDGSNFTLKIRSTKLEDSAMYFCASSSQDRSYEQYFGPGTRLTVT.

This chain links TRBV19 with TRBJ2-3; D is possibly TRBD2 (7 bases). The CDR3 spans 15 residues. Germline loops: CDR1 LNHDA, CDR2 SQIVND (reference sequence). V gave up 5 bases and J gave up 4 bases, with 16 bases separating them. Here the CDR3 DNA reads TGTGCCAGTAGTGATTCGGGGGGCCGTGCAGATACGCAGTATTTT. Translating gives CASSDSGGRADTQYF.

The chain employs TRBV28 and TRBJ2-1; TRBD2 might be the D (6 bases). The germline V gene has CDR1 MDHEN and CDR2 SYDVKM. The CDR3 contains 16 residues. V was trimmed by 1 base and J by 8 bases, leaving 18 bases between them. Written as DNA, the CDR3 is TGTGCCAGCAGTTTATTTAGGGACTCTCTGGGTCATGAGCAGTTCTTC. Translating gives CASSLFRDSLGHEQFF.

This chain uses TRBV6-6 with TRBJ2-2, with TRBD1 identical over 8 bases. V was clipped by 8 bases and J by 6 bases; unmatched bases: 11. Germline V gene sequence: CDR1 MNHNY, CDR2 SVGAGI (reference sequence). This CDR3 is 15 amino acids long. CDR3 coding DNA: TGTGCCAGCCTTAGAGGACAGGGCGGCCCCGGGGAGCTGTTTTTT. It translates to CASLRGQGGPGELFF.

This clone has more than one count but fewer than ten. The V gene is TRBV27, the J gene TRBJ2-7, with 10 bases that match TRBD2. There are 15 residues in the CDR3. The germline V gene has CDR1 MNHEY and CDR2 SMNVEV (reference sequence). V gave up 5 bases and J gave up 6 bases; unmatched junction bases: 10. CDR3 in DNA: TGTGCCAGCAGTATGTCCCTAGCGGGAGTGGCCGAGCAGTACTTC. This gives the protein CASSMSLAGVAEQYF.

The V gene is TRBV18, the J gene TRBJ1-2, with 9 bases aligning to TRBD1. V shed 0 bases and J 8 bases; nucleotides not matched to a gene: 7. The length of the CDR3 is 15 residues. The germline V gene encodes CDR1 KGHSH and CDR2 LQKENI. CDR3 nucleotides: TGTGCCAGCTCACCACCCGGGACAGGGTTTCGGGGCTACACCTTC. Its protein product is CASSPPGTGFRGYTF.

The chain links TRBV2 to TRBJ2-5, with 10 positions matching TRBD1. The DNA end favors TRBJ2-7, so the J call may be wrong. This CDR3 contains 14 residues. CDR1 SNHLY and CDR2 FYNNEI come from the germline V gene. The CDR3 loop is CASSAGTGDYEQYF. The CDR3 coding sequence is TGTGCCAGCAGTGCCGGGACAGGGGACTACGAGCAGTACTTC.

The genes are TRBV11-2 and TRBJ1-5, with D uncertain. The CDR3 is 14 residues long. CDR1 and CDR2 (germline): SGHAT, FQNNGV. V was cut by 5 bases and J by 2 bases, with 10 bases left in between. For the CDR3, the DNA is TGTGCCAGCAGCCCGCGTTTGGGCAATCAGCCCCAGCATTTT. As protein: CASSPRLGNQPQHF. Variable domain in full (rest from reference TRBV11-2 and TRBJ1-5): EAGVAQSPRYKIIEKRQSVAFWCNPISGHATLYWYQQILGQGPKLLIQFQNNGVVDDSQLPKDRFSAERLKGVDSTLKIQPAKLEDSAVYLCASSPRLGNQPQHFGDGTRLSIL.

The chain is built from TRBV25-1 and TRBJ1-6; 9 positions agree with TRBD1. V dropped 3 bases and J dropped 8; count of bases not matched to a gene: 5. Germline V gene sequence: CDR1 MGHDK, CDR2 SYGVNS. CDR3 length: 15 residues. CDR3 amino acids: CASSDPGQGDSPLHF. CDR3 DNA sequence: TGTGCCAGCAGTGACCCGGGACAGGGAGATTCACCCCTCCACTTT.

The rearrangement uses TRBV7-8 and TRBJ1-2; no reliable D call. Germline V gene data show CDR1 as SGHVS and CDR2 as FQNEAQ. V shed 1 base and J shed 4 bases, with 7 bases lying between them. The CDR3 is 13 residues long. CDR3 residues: CASSLDGVYGYTF. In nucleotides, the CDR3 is TGTGCCAGCAGCTTAGATGGGGTCTATGGCTACACCTTC.

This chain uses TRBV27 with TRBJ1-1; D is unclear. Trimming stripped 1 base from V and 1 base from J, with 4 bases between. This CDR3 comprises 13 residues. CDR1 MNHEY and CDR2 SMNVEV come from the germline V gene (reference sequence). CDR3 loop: CASSLWENTEAFF. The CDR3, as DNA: TGTGCCAGCAGTTTATGGGAGAACACTGAAGCTTTCTTT.

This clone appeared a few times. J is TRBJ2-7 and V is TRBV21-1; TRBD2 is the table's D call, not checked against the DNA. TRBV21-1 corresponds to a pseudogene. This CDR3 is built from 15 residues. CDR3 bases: TGTGCCAGCAGCATAAATACGACTAACCCCTACGAGCAGTACTTC. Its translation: CASSINTTNPYEQYF.

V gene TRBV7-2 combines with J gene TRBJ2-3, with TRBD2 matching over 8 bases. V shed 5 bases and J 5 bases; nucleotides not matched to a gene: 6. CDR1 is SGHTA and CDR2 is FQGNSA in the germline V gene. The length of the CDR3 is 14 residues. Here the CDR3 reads CASSRAGAKDTQYF. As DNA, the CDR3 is TGTGCCAGCAGCCGAGCGGGAGCAAAAGATACGCAGTATTTT.

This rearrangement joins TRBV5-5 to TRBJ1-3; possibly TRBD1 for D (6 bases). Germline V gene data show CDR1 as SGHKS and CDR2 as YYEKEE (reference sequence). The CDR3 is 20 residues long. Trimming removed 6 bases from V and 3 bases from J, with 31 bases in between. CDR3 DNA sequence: TGTGCCAGCATCAGCAGCTTGTTATCCCGACAGGCCGCAGATGGAAACACCATATATTTT. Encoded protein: CASISSLLSRQAADGNTIYF. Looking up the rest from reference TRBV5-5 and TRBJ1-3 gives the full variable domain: DAGVTQSPTHLIKTRGQQVTLRCSPISGHKSVSWYQQVLGQGPQFIFQYYEKEERGRGNFPDRFSARQFPNYSSELNVNALLLGDSALYLCASISSLLSRQAADGNTIYFGEGSWLTVV.

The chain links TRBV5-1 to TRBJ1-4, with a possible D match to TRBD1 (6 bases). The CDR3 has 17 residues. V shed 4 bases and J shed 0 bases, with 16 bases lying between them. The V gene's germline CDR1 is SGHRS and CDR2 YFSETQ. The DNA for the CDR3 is TGCGCCAGCAGCGGAGGCCAGGGGTATACAACTAATGAAAAACTGTTTTTT. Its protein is CASSGGQGYTTNEKLFF.

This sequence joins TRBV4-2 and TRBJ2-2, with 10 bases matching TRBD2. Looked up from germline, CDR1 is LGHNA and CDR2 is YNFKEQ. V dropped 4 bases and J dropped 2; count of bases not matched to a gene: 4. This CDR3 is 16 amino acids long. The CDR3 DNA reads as TGTGCCAGCAGCCTGGCTAGCGGGAGCAACACCGGGGAGCTGTTTTTT. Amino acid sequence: CASSLASGSNTGELFF.

The CDR3 sequence: CASSLERTAYEQYF. The DNA of the CDR3 is TGTGCCAGCAGCTTAGAGAGGACAGCCTACGAGCAGTACTTC. V usage is TRBV11-2 and J usage is TRBJ2-7, with D perhaps TRBD1 (6 bases). Germline V gives CDR1 SGHAT, CDR2 FQNNGV. The V end was cut by 0 bases, the J end by 2 bases, with 8 bases between. This CDR3 has 14 residues.